This T cell receptor beta chain was recorded in a study of blood T cell repertoires in COVID-19. Clinical history reported by participants formed the basis on which cohorts were assigned. Exposed enrollees encountered a COVID-19 case at some point within 2 weeks before study entry. Libraries were prepared by immunoSEQ multiplex PCR; TCRdb keeps only in-frame clonotypes and omits some of them. There are 250,000 or so clones in the sample; 80% to 95% occur only once, and roughly 2.9% lies in the top ten. CDR3 size: 14 residues. V was pared by 4 bases and J by 2 bases, with 12 bases between. Per germline, CDR1 ENHRY and CDR2 SYGVKD.

Specimen: PBMCs or T cells enriched from blood (not recorded which). V gene TRBV10-3 combines with J gene TRBJ2-7, with D perhaps TRBD2 (6 bases). This receptor was obtained from a man in his forties or fifties who had been exposed to COVID-19. CDR3: CAISGQGEAYEQYF. DNA for the CDR3: TGTGCCATCAGTGGTCAAGGGGAGGCCTACGAGCAGTACTTC.